This T cell receptor (beta chain) was observed in a study of CD8 T cells in Susac syndrome. Background on the study: Patients with Susac syndrome were therapy-naive, on corticosteroids, or on intravenous immunoglobulin alone at blood draw.

An input of about 0.5 to 1 ug of RNA was subjected to reverse transcription using random hexamers. TCRdb analysed the immunoSEQ multiplex PCR reads with MiXCR anew, one entry per CDR3 protein. The sample carries roughly 200,000 distinct CDR3 sequences, around 94% recorded once. Germline CDR1 reads SGHRS; CDR2 reads YFSETQ. The CDR3 loop spans 15 amino acids. V was cut by 0 bases and J by 2 bases, with 12 bases left in between. The sequenced target, TCR beta, came from blood CD8+ and CD4+ T cells. Under recently defined diagnostic criteria, the patients with Susac syndrome qualified as having definite or probable disease. Purification of the CD8+ and CD4+ T cells relied on negative isolation, and TEMRA cells underwent FACS enrichment.

The sequence was collected from a human donor with Susac syndrome. The J gene is TRBJ2-7, the V gene TRBV5-1; perhaps D is TRBD1 or TRBD2 (5 bases each). Sequencing used CD4+ T cells from PBMCs. The CDR3 reads CASSLAGTPTYEQYF. The CDR3 nucleotides are TGCGCCAGCAGCTTGGCCGGGACCCCAACCTACGAGCAGTACTTC.